This is a list of T cell receptor beta chains from one sample in a study of early T cells in non-severe SARS-CoV-2 infection. MiXCR, applied by TCRdb to the 5' RACE reads, yields one record per CDR3 protein. In the table there are tens of thousands of distinct CDR3 sequences, roughly 4.1% of which are singletons. Sequenced sample: whole blood. The receptors shown here come from an adult who was a healthcare worker with PCR-confirmed SARS-CoV-2 infection or an uninfected control (not recorded which). Each CDR3 is given with its conserved first and last residue. Each record gives: clone size, D gene, V gene, J gene, CDR3 protein, CDR3 DNA. D genes are given only for firm matches. Size is stated for part of the rows, as once, few or many counts, or as a class when the clone is expanded.

>many|TRBD1|TRBV24-1|TRBJ2-5
CATSDRRQGLGETQYF
TGTGCCACCAGTGACCGCAGACAGGGGCTTGGAGAGACCCAGTACTTC
>many|TRBD1|TRBV14|TRBJ1-1
CASSQRGTGGLKAFF
TGTGCCAGCAGCCAACGCGGGACAGGAGGCTTGAAAGCTTTCTTT
>many|-|TRBV20-1|TRBJ1-4
CSAKDSAEKLFF
TGCAGTGCAAAAGACAGTGCCGAAAAACTGTTTTTT
>many|-|TRBV7-2|TRBJ2-3
CASSLGVGPRDTQYF
TGTGCCAGCAGCTTAGGGGTAGGGCCGAGGGATACGCAGTATTTT
>medium-sized|-|TRBV30|TRBJ1-1
CAWSMGRENTEAFF
TGTGCCTGGAGTATGGGACGGGAGAACACTGAAGCTTTCTTT
>medium-sized|-|TRBV4-2|TRBJ2-1
CASSDLTGIWYGEQFF
TGTGCCAGCAGCGACTTGACGGGGATTTGGTACGGTGAGCAGTTCTTC
>few|-|TRBV29-1|TRBJ1-1
CSVGRSRGSNTEAFF
TGCAGCGTTGGCCGGTCTCGCGGATCGAACACTGAAGCTTTCTTT
>few|-|TRBV3-1|TRBJ2-7
CASSQVSGSSYEQYF
TGTGCCAGCAGCCAAGTTAGCGGTAGCTCCTACGAGCAGTACTTC
>many|TRBD2|TRBV6-2/TRBV6-3|TRBJ2-7
CAIRLAGGYEQYF
TGTGCCATTCGACTAGCGGGAGGCTACGAGCAGTACTTC
>-|TRBD2|TRBV6-5|TRBJ2-7
CASSYRASGAYEQYF
TGTGCCAGCAGTTATAGGGCTAGCGGAGCCTACGAGCAGTACTTC
>many|-|TRBV5-1|TRBJ2-1
CASSSKGDNEQFF
TGCGCCAGCAGTTCGAAAGGGGACAATGAGCAGTTCTTC
>many|TRBD1|TRBV5-3|TRBJ1-1
CARSLGQGALKTEAFF
TGTGCCAGAAGCCTAGGACAGGGGGCGCTTAAGACTGAAGCTTTCTTT
>many|-|TRBV24-1|TRBJ1-4
CATSSSRWGQLFF
TGTGCCACCAGTTCGTCCCGGTGGGGTCAACTGTTTTTT
>many|-|TRBV12-3/TRBV12-4|TRBJ2-7
CASTFRPGSSYEQYF
TGTGCCAGCACCTTTCGTCCAGGGAGCTCCTACGAGCAGTACTTC
>-|-|TRBV4-3|TRBJ1-6
CASSQDVRSPLHF
TGCGCCAGCAGCCAAGATGTGCGGTCACCCCTCCACTTT
>many|-|TRBV7-2|TRBJ1-2
CASSLGTNYGYTF
TGTGCCAGCAGCTTAGGTACTAACTATGGCTACACCTTC
>many|-|TRBV5-4|TRBJ2-7
CASSLDRSSVYEQYF
TGTGCCAGCAGCCTCGACAGGTCTTCGGTCTACGAGCAGTACTTC
>many|-|TRBV12-3/TRBV12-4|TRBJ2-7
CASSLGAVREQYF
TGTGCCAGCAGTTTAGGGGCAGTGCGCGAGCAGTACTTC
>many|-|TRBV9|TRBJ2-7
CASSVGSTYEQYF
TGTGCCAGCAGCGTGGGGAGTACCTACGAGCAGTACTTC
>many|-|TRBV7-6|TRBJ2-7
CASSRDFQGEQYF
TGTGCCAGCAGCCGGGACTTCCAGGGGGAGCAGTACTTC
>many|-|TRBV18|TRBJ1-4
CASSPGTVTNEKLFF
TGTGCCAGCTCACCGGGGACGGTAACTAATGAAAAACTGTTTTTT
>few|-|TRBV13|TRBJ2-7
CASSFGQEGRALYEQYF
TGTGCCAGCAGCTTCGGTCAAGAGGGGCGGGCCCTGTACGAGCAGTACTTC
>-|-|TRBV28|TRBJ2-3
CATSNPPLGSDTQYF
TGTGCCACCTCAAACCCCCCTCTAGGATCAGATACGCAGTATTTT
>many|-|TRBV7-9|TRBJ2-7
CASSLSGALSYEQYF
TGTGCCAGCAGCCTGTCGGGGGCTTTATCCTACGAGCAGTACTTC
>-|-|TRBV2|TRBJ2-1
CARGLKGRSSYNEQFF
TGTGCCCGCGGGTTGAAGGGCAGGTCTTCCTACAATGAGCAGTTCTTC
>few|TRBD1|TRBV6-5|TRBJ1-2
CASRETGSFNYGYTF
TGTGCCAGCAGGGAGACAGGGAGCTTTAACTATGGCTACACCTTC
>many|-|TRBV12-3/TRBV12-4|TRBJ1-5
CASSLSGSSNQPQHF
TGTGCCAGCAGTTTATCAGGGAGTAGCAATCAGCCCCAGCATTTT
>many|TRBD1|TRBV4-3|TRBJ2-2
CASSRDRVNTGELFF
TGCGCCAGCAGCCGGGACAGGGTGAACACCGGGGAGCTGTTTTTT
>many|-|TRBV21-1|TRBJ2-7
CASGGVGLAAPSYEQYF
TGTGCCAGCGGGGGGGTCGGGCTAGCGGCCCCCTCCTACGAGCAGTACTTC
>many|-|TRBV10-2|TRBJ1-5
CASSEGGSNQPQHF
TGCGCCAGCAGTGAAGGGGGTAGCAATCAGCCCCAGCATTTT
>many|-|TRBV6-2/TRBV6-3|TRBJ2-1
CASSLSSYNEQFF
TGTGCCAGCAGCCTAAGCTCCTACAATGAGCAGTTCTTC
>-|TRBD1|TRBV7-2|TRBJ1-6
CASSLAQGATPLHF
TGTGCCAGCAGCTTAGCGCAGGGGGCCACACCCCTCCACTTT
>few|-|TRBV18|TRBJ1-6
CASSPTGTDSPLHF
TGTGCCAGCTCTCCAACAGGGACTGATTCACCCCTCCACTTT
>many|TRBD2|TRBV20-1|TRBJ2-3
CSASSLGLAGGPSDTDTQYF
TGCAGTGCTAGCAGCCTGGGACTAGCGGGAGGGCCCTCAGACACAGATACGCAGTATTTT
>many|-|TRBV12-3/TRBV12-4|TRBJ1-1
CASSLGGVTEAFF
TGTGCCAGCAGCCTGGGGGGGGTCACTGAAGCTTTCTTT
>many|-|TRBV7-2|TRBJ2-3
CASSQTTSTDTQYF
TGTGCCAGCAGTCAAACGACTAGCACAGATACGCAGTATTTT
>-|-|TRBV29-1|TRBJ1-3
CSVSQGTGNTIYF
TGCAGCGTTTCACAGGGAACTGGAAACACCATATATTTT
>many|-|TRBV7-9|TRBJ2-2
CASSLETGNTGELFF
TGTGCCAGCAGCTTAGAAACAGGGAACACCGGGGAGCTGTTTTTT
>-|-|TRBV5-1|TRBJ1-1
CASSAEPGQLNTEAFF
TGCGCCAGCAGCGCCGAACCGGGACAACTGAACACTGAAGCTTTCTTT
>many|-|TRBV19|TRBJ2-2
CASSAVGELFF
TGTGCCAGTAGCGCCGTGGGGGAGCTGTTTTTT
>few|TRBD2|TRBV28|TRBJ2-7
CASSILAASYEQYF
TGTGCCAGCAGTATACTAGCGGCCTCCTACGAGCAGTACTTC
>few|-|TRBV10-3|TRBJ1-4
CAISQGSEKLFF
TGTGCCATCAGCCAGGGTTCTGAAAAACTGTTTTTT
>many|-|TRBV29-1|TRBJ2-2
CSVIIAAGELFF
TGCAGCGTTATCATAGCGGCGGGGGAGCTGTTTTTT
>few|-|TRBV16|TRBJ1-5
CASSSGGNQPQHF
TGTGCCAGCAGTAGCGGGGGGAACCAGCCCCAGCATTTT
>many|TRBD2|TRBV5-1|TRBJ2-1
CASSLPLAGGTNEQFF
TGCGCCAGCAGCTTACCTCTAGCGGGAGGCACCAATGAGCAGTTCTTC
>few|TRBD1|TRBV14|TRBJ2-4
CASSAKQGEVENIQYF
TGTGCCAGCAGCGCTAAACAGGGGGAGGTAGAAAACATTCAGTACTTC
>many|-|TRBV28|TRBJ2-1
CASSAGLRGRNEQFF
TGTGCCAGCAGTGCGGGCCTTCGAGGTCGAAATGAGCAGTTCTTC
>-|-|TRBV6-2/TRBV6-3|TRBJ2-7
CATMTGYEQYF
TGTGCCACCATGACTGGCTACGAGCAGTACTTC
>-|TRBD2|TRBV12-3/TRBV12-4|TRBJ2-1
CASSLSSGGSYNEQFF
TGTGCCAGCAGTTTATCTAGCGGGGGTTCCTACAATGAGCAGTTCTTC
>many|-|TRBV9|TRBJ2-3
CASSVTASTDTQYF
TGTGCCAGCAGCGTAACAGCCAGCACAGATACGCAGTATTTT
>few|-|TRBV5-6|TRBJ2-2
CASSLIGTTNTGELFF
TGTGCCAGCAGCCTGATAGGGACAACGAACACCGGGGAGCTGTTTTTT
>many|-|TRBV18|TRBJ2-3
CASSPNRLDTDTQYF
TGTGCCAGCTCACCGAACCGACTTGACACAGATACGCAGTATTTT
>many|-|TRBV6-2/TRBV6-3|TRBJ2-7
CASRKAETYEQYF
TGTGCCAGCAGGAAAGCCGAGACCTACGAGCAGTACTTC
>-|TRBD2|TRBV3-1|TRBJ2-1
CASSRALAAYNEQFF
TGTGCCAGCAGCCGGGCCCTAGCGGCATACAATGAGCAGTTCTTC
>few|-|TRBV7-9|TRBJ1-1
CASSLGSKNTEAFF
TGTGCCAGCAGCTTAGGGTCCAAGAACACTGAAGCTTTCTTT
>many|-|TRBV6-2/TRBV6-3|TRBJ1-6
CASSWEVSPLHF
TGTGCCAGCAGCTGGGAGGTTTCACCCCTCCACTTT
>many|-|TRBV7-2|TRBJ1-5
CASSLLGSNQPQHF
TGTGCCAGCAGCTTATTGGGAAGCAATCAGCCCCAGCATTTT
>many|-|TRBV10-2|TRBJ1-5
CASSPGPAPGFSNQPQHF
TGCGCCAGCAGCCCCGGACCCGCCCCGGGATTTAGCAATCAGCCCCAGCATTTT
>many|-|TRBV25-1|TRBJ2-7
CASSGSGFPRGSGESSYEQYF
TGTGCCAGCAGTGGTTCCGGTTTCCCTCGTGGTAGCGGCGAAAGTTCCTACGAGCAGTACTTC